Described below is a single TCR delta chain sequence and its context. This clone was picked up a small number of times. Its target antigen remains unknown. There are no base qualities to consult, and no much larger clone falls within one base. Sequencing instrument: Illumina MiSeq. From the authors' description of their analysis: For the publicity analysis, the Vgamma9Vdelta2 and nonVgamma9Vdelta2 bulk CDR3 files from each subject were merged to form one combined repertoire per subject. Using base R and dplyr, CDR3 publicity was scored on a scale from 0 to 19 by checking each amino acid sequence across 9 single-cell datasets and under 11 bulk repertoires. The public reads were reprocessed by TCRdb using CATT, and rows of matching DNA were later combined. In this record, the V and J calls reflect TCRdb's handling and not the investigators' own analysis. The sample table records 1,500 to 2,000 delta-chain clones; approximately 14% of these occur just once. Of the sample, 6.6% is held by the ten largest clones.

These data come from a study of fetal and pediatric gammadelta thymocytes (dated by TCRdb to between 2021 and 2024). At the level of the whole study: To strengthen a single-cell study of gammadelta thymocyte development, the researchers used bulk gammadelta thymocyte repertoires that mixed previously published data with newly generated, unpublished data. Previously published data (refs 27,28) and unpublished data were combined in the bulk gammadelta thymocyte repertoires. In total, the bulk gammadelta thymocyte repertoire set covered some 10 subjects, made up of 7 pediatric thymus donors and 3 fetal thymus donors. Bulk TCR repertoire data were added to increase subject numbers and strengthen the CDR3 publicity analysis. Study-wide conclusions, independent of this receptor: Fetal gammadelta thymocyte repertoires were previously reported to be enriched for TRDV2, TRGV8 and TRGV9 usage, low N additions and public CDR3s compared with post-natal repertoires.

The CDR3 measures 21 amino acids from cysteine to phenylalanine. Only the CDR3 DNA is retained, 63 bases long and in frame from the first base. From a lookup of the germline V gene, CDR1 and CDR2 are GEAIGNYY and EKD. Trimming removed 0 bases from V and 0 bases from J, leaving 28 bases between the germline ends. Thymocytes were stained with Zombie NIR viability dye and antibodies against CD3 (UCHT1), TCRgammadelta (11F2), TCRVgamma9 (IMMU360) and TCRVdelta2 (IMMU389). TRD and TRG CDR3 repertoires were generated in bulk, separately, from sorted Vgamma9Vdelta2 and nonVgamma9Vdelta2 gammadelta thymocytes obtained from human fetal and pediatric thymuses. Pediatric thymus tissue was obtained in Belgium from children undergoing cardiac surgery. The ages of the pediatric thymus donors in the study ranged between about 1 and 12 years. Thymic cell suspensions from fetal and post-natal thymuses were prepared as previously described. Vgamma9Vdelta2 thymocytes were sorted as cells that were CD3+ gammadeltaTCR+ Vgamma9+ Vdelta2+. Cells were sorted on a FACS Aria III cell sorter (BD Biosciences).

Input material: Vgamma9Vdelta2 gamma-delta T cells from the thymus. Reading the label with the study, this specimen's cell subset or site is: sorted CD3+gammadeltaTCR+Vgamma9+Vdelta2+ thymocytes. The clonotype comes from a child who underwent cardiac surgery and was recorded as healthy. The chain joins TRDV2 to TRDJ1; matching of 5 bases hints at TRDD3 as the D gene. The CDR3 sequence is CACDTEKGRPVPGRYTDKLIF. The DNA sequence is TGTGCCTGTGACACCGAGAAGGGGAGGCCGGTCCCCGGGCGGTACACCGATAAACTCATCTTT.